This T cell receptor (beta chain) was captured by sequencing in a study of identical twins. General study findings and limits: The analysis was cross-sectional rather than longitudinal within donors. Recombination models fit unrelated individuals' TCR alpha sharing but underestimated twins'. For out-of-frame alpha sequences shared by twins, low generation probability was in excess.

Healthy Caucasians provided all donations. The J segment lost 5 bases and the V segment lost 2 bases, leaving 8 bases of the junction unmatched. This CDR3 contains 15 residues. The germline V gene encodes CDR1 PRHDT and CDR2 FYEKMQ (reference sequence). In TCRdb, the 5' RACE reads were re-called with MiXCR into one record per CDR3 protein. The sample has some 1,600,000 distinct CDR3 sequences; roughly 35% are singletons. This clonotype occurred a few times. Its cognate antigen is unknown. The clonotype comes from a newborn girl in good health. The J gene is TRBJ2-5, the V gene TRBV13, with 7 bases that match TRBD2. Sequencing was carried out using cord blood. DNA of the CDR3: TGTGCCAGCAGCTTAAGTGCGGGAGTTGGGGAGACCCAGTACTTC. Amino acid sequence: CASSLSAGVGETQYF. Full variable domain (rest looked up from reference TRBV13 and TRBJ2-5): AAGVIQSPRHLIKEKRETATLKCYPIPRHDTVYWYQQGPGQDPQFLISFYEKMQSDKGSIPDRFSAQQFSDYHSELNMSSLELGDSALYFCASSLSAGVGETQYFGPGTRLLVL.